A single sample is the source of the 2 T cell receptor beta chains below, sequenced in a study of shared clonotypes between healthy human individuals. Sequencing was performed with immunoSEQ multiplex PCR; in TCRdb, only in-frame clones are kept and a portion is missing. In the table there are 2,500,000 or so clones, about 92% of which are singletons. The sequenced sample consisted of naive CD4+ T cells sorted from blood. The subset: CD45RA+ positively selected. All receptors derive from a man between 18 and 35 years old in good health.

The V gene is TRBV2, the J gene TRBJ1-1; 11 positions agree with TRBD1. In germline, CDR1 is SNHLY, CDR2 FYNNEI. Germline trimming cut 8 bases from V and 7 bases from J; bases unmatched to any gene: 6. The CDR3 loop spans 13 amino acids. The CDR3 loop is CASGTGGLVEAFF. As DNA, the CDR3 is TGTGCCAGCGGGACAGGGGGATTAGTTGAAGCTTTCTTT. Variable domain in full (rest from reference TRBV2 and TRBJ1-1): EPEVTQTPSHQVTQMGQEVILRCVPISNHLYFYWYRQILGQKVEFLVSFYNNEISEKSEIFDDQFSVERPDGSNFTLKIRSTKLEDSAMYFCASGTGGLVEAFFGQGTRLTVV.

This clone was seen a single time. The same CDR3 arises from other DNA sequences in this sample as well. The V and J genes are TRBV6-1 and TRBJ1-6, with D hard to call. The CDR3 is 11 residues long. V lost 4 bases, J lost 7 bases, and 2 bases lay in between. Germline assignment: CDR1 MNHNS and CDR2 SASEGT. CDR3 coding DNA: TGTGCCAGCAGTGTAAATTCACCCCTCCACTTT. This encodes CASSVNSPLHF.